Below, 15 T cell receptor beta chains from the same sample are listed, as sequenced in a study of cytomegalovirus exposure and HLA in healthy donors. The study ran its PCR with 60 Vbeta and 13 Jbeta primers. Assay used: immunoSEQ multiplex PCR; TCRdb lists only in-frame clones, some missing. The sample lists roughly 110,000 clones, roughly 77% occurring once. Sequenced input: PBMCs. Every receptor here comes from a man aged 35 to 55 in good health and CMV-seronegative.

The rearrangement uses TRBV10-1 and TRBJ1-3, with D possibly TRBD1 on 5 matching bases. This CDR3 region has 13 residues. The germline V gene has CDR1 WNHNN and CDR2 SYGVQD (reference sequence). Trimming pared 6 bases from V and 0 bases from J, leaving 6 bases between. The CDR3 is CASSDSSGNTIYF. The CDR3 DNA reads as TGCGCCAGCAGCGACAGCTCTGGAAACACCATATATTTT.

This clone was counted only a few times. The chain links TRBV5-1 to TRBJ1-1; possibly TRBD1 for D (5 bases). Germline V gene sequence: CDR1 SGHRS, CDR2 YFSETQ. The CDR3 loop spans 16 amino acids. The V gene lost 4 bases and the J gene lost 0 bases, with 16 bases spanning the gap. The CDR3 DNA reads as TGCGCCAGCAGCCTGACGCAGGGCGCCATGAACACTGAAGCTTTCTTT. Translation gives CASSLTQGAMNTEAFF.

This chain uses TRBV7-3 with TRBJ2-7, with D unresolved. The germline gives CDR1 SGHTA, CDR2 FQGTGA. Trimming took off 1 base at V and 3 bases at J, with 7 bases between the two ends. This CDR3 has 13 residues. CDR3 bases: TGTGCCAGCAGCTTAAATCCAGACTACGAGCAGTACTTC. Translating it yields CASSLNPDYEQYF.

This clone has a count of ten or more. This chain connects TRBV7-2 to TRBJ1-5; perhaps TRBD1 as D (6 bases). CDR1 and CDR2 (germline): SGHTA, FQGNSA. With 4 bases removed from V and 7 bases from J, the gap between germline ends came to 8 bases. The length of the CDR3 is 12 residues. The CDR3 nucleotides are TGTGCCAGCAGCTCGACAGGCCAGCCCCAGCATTTT. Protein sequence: CASSSTGQPQHF. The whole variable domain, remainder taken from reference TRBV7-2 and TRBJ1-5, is GAGVSQSPSNKVTEKGKDVELRCDPISGHTALYWYRQSLGQGLEFLIYFQGNSAPDKSGLPSDRFSAERTGGSVSTLTIQRTQQEDSAVYLCASSSTGQPQHFGDGTRLSIL.

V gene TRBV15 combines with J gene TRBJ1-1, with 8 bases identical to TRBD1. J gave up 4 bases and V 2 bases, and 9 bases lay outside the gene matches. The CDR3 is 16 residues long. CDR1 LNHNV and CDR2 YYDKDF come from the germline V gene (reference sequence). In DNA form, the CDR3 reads TGTGCCACCAGCAGATCGCGGACAGGGAAGGGCACTGAAGCTTTCTTT. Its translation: CATSRSRTGKGTEAFF.

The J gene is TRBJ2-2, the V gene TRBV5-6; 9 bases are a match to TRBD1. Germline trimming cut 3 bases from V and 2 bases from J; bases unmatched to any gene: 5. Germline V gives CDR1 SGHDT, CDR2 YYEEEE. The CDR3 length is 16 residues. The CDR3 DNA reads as TGTGCCAGCAGCTCCGGGACAGGGTATAACACCGGGGAGCTGTTTTTT. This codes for CASSSGTGYNTGELFF.

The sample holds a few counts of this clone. CDR3 DNA sequence: TGTGCCAGCAGCTTCGACAGGGGTACAGATACGCAGTATTTT. The encoded protein is CASSFDRGTDTQYF. This chain connects TRBV11-2 to TRBJ2-3; TRBD1 matches at 8 bases. The CDR3 covers 14 residues. V was clipped by 3 bases and J by 3 bases; unmatched bases: 2. In germline, CDR1 is SGHAT, CDR2 FQNNGV.

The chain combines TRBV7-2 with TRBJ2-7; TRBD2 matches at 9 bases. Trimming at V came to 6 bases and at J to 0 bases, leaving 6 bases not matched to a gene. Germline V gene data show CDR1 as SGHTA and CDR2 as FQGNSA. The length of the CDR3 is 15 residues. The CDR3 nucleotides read TGTGCCAGCAGACCTAGCGGGGCCCCCTCCTACGAGCAGTACTTC. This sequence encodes CASRPSGAPSYEQYF.

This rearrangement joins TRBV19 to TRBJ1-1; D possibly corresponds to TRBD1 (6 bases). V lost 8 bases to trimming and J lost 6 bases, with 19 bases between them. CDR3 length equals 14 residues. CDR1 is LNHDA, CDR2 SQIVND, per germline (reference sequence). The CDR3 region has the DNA TGTGCCAGTTTTAATCCAGGGGTGGTTGCTGAAGCTTTCTTT. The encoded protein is CASFNPGVVAEAFF.

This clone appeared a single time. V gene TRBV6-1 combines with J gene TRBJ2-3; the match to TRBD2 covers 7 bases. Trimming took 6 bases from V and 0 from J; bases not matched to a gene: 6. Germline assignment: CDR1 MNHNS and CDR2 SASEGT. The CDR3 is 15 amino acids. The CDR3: CASRVGRVSTDTQYF. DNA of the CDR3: TGTGCCAGCAGGGTGGGGAGGGTGAGCACAGATACGCAGTATTTT.

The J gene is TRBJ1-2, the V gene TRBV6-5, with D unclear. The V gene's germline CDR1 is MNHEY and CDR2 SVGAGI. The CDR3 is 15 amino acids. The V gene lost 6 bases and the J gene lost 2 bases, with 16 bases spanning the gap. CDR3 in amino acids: CASRPPPGSNYGYTF. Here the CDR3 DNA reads TGTGCCAGCAGACCCCCTCCGGGGAGCAACTATGGCTACACCTTC.

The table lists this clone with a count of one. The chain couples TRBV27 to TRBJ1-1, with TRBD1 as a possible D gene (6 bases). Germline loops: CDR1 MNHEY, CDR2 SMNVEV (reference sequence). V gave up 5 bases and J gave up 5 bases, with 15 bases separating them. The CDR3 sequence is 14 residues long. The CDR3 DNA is TGTGCCAGCAGTCCCCAGGGGATAGATACTGAAGCTTTCTTT. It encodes CASSPQGIDTEAFF.

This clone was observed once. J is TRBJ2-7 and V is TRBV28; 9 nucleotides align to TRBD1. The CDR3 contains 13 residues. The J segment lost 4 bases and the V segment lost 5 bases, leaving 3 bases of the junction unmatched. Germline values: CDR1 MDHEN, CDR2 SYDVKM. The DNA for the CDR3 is TGTGCCAGCAGTCTTGGGACAGGGTACGAGCAGTACTTC. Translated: CASSLGTGYEQYF.

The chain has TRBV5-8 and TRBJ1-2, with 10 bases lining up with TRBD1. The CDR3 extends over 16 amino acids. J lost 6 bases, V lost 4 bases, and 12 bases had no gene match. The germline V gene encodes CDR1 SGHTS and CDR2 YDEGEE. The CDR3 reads CASSPRDRGYGNGYTF. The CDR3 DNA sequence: TGTGCCAGCAGCCCCCGGGACAGGGGTTACGGGAATGGCTACACCTTC.

CDR3 bases: TGTGCCAGCAGTGCCCGGGGACAGGGGAACGGCTACACCTTC. Protein sequence: CASSARGQGNGYTF. This chain links TRBV6-5 with TRBJ1-2, with TRBD1 identical over 10 bases. Trimming removed 5 bases from V and 8 bases from J; junction bases left unmatched: 8. CDR3 length: 14 amino acids. CDR1 is MNHEY and CDR2 is SVGAGI in the germline V gene.